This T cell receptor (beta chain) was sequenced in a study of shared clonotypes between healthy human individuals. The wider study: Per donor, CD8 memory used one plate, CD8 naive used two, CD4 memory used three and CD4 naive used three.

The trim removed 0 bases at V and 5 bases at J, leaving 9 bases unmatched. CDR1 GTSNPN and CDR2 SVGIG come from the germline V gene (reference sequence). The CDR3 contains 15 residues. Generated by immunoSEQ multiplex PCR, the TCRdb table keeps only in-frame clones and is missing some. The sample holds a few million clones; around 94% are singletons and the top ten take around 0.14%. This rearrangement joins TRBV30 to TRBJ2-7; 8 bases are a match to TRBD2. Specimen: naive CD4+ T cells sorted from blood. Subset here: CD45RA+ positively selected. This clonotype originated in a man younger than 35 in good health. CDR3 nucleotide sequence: TGTGCCTGGAGTGTATGGGCTAGCGGGTCCGACGAGCAGTACTTC. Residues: CAWSVWASGSDEQYF.